The 25 T cell receptor beta chains listed next were all sequenced from one sample in a study of neoadjuvant anti-PD-1 for oral cavity cancer (dated by TCRdb to the early 2020s). Read against the paper, the sample's time point label means: after neoadjuvant nivolumab, at surgical resection. The method was the immunoSEQ multiplex PCR assay. TCRdb took this table from immuneACCESS and kept in-frame rearrangements with V and J called. Such tables lack part of the clones; where checked against another copy, unresolved V genes explain under half of the gap, and the rest is unexplained. Here the sample has about 15,000 clones; roughly 40% occur a single time. About 39% of the sample goes to the ten largest clones. The sample was tumor tissue, taken after nivolumab (anti-PD-1) treatment. These receptor sequences come from a person between 35 and 79 years old with oral cavity squamous cell carcinoma.

This clone was observed once. The V and J genes are TRBV2 and TRBJ1-6; D is unresolved. The CDR3 consists of 13 residues. Germline lookup yields CDR1 SNHLY and CDR2 FYNNEI. Trimming removed 5 bases at V and 4 bases at J, with 6 bases between. CDR3 sequence reads: CASSIQYNSPLHF. Written as DNA, the CDR3 is TGTGCCAGCAGTATTCAGTATAATTCACCCCTCCACTTT. The full variable domain, with the rest looked up from reference TRBV2 and TRBJ1-6, is EPEVTQTPSHQVTQMGQEVILRCVPISNHLYFYWYRQILGQKVEFLVSFYNNEISEKSEIFDDQFSVERPDGSNFTLKIRSTKLEDSAMYFCASSIQYNSPLHFGNGTRLTVT.

This clone was recorded a few times. The rearrangement joins TRBV20-1 to TRBJ1-2; D gene unclear. The germline gives CDR1 DFQATT, CDR2 SNEGSKA (reference sequence). The V end was cut by 6 bases, the J end by 7 bases, with 12 bases between. The CDR3 has 11 amino acids. The CDR3 bases are TGCAGTGCCCGCCACGAGCTTGGCTACACCTTC. This gives the protein CSARHELGYTF.

This clone came up a few times. The V call is TRBV5-1, the J call TRBJ1-3; TRBD1 matches at 7 bases. CDR1 SGHRS and CDR2 YFSETQ come from the germline V gene. J lost 2 bases, V lost 1 base, and 0 bases had no gene match. This CDR3 contains 14 residues. Here the CDR3 DNA reads TGCGCCAGCAGCTTGACAGGGGCTGGAAACACCATATATTTT. As protein: CASSLTGAGNTIYF.

The CDR3 spells CASSISLFSGPREETQYF. The CDR3 DNA is TGTGCCAGTAGTATTTCTCTGTTCTCCGGCCCCCGAGAGGAGACCCAGTACTTC. The rearrangement joins TRBV19 to TRBJ2-5; D is uncertain. Deletions cut 3 bases from V and 5 bases from J, with 25 bases between. The CDR3 is 18 residues long. Per the germline V gene, CDR1 is LNHDA and CDR2 is SQIVND (reference sequence). Filled out from reference TRBV19 and TRBJ2-5, the complete variable domain reads DGGITQSPKYLFRKEGQNVTLSCEQNLNHDAMYWYRQDPGQGLRLIYYSQIVNDFQKGDIAEGYSVSREKKESFPLTVTSAQKNPTAFYLCASSISLFSGPREETQYFGPGTRLLVL.

The genes are TRBV7-9 and TRBJ1-2, with D tentatively TRBD1 (5 bases). Germline values: CDR1 SEHNR, CDR2 FQNEAQ (reference sequence). With 3 bases removed from V and 4 bases from J, the gap between germline ends came to 12 bases. The CDR3 spans 14 residues. The DNA for the CDR3 is TGTGCCAGCAGCTTGCCAGGGCTTAGCTATGGCTACACCTTC. Its translation is CASSLPGLSYGYTF.

V gene TRBV30 combines with J gene TRBJ1-5; D possibly corresponds to TRBD1 (5 bases). Trimming took off 3 bases at V and 3 bases at J, with 9 bases between the two ends. This CDR3 comprises 13 residues. Per germline, CDR1 GTSNPN and CDR2 SVGIG (reference sequence). The CDR3 loop reads CAWRRGNNQPQHF. The CDR3, as DNA: TGTGCCTGGAGGAGGGGAAACAATCAGCCCCAGCATTTT. Drawing the rest from reference TRBV30 and TRBJ1-5, the complete variable domain is SQTIHQWPATLVQPVGSPLSLECTVEGTSNPNLYWYRQAAGRGLQLLFYSVGIGQISSEVPQNLSASRPQDRQFILSSKKLLLSDSGFYLCAWRRGNNQPQHFGDGTRLSIL.

This chain links TRBV18 with TRBJ2-5; TRBD1 might be the D (5 bases). Germline V lookup: CDR1 KGHSH, CDR2 LQKENI. This CDR3 comprises 13 residues. V shed 2 bases and J shed 2 bases, with 6 bases lying between them. Here the CDR3 reads CASSPRQQETQYF. Here the CDR3 DNA reads TGTGCCAGCTCACCAAGACAGCAAGAGACCCAGTACTTC.

The chain couples TRBV6-5 to TRBJ2-3; D possibly corresponds to TRBD2 (5 bases). This CDR3 spans 14 amino acids. V dropped 4 bases and J dropped 1 base, with 9 bases sitting between them. Germline CDR1 is MNHEY and CDR2 is SVGAGI. The CDR3 sequence is CASSLNGGTDTQYF. CDR3 DNA: TGTGCCAGCAGTTTGAACGGGGGCACAGATACGCAGTATTTT.

This chain joins TRBV19 and TRBJ1-6; 9 bases agree with TRBD1. Germline CDR1 reads LNHDA; CDR2 reads SQIVND (reference sequence). Germline trimming cut 6 bases from V and 7 bases from J; bases unmatched to any gene: 4. This CDR3 is built from 14 residues. DNA of the CDR3: TGTGCCAGTAGAGGACAGGGGACGAATTCACCCCTCCACTTT. Amino acids: CASRGQGTNSPLHF.

This chain links TRBV4-1 with TRBJ1-1; D remains ambiguous. Germline assignment: CDR1 MGHRA and CDR2 YSYEKL. V lost 1 base and J 1 base, leaving 10 bases between the germline ends. This CDR3 spans 15 amino acids. In DNA, the CDR3 is TGCGCCAGCAGCCAAGTAGAGTTATCGAACACTGAAGCTTTCTTT. The encoded protein is CASSQVELSNTEAFF.

This chain connects TRBV19 to TRBJ2-6; D gene uncertain. This CDR3 region has 14 residues. CDR1 is LNHDA and CDR2 is SQIVND in the germline V gene (reference sequence). Trimming took 3 bases from V and 4 from J, leaving 7 bases between them. CDR3 region: CASSMQAGANVLTF. The DNA of the CDR3 is TGTGCCAGTAGTATGCAAGCAGGGGCCAACGTCCTGACTTTC.

The genes are TRBV20-1 and TRBJ2-1; D not certain. CDR1 and CDR2 (germline): DFQATT, SNEGSKA (reference sequence). Trimming pared 4 bases from V and 8 bases from J, leaving 9 bases between. This CDR3 spans 11 amino acids. The DNA of the CDR3 is TGCAGTGCTAAACGGGTTGATGAGCAGTTCTTC. This gives the protein CSAKRVDEQFF.

This clone was recorded a few times. V and J are TRBV29-1 and TRBJ1-2, with D unclear. In germline, CDR1 is SQVTM, CDR2 ANQGSEA. Trimming cost V 8 bases and J 3 bases, with 22 bases left between them. The CDR3 consists of 15 residues. The CDR3 DNA sequence: TGCAGCACGGCTGTGTCGACTCCCGGGGACTATGGCTACACCTTC. Translated, it gives CSTAVSTPGDYGYTF.

A note on this clone: A much more abundant neighbour one base away suggests this may be a read error. V is TRBV11-2 and J is TRBJ2-5; D gene ambiguous. Germline V gene sequence: CDR1 SGHAT, CDR2 FQNNGV. The V end lost 2 bases, the J end lost 4 bases, and 2 bases lay between the germline ends. This CDR3 region has 11 residues. The CDR3 coding sequence is TGTGCCAGCAGCTTAAGAGAGACCCAGTACTTC. Translation: CASSLRETQYF.

The sample holds one count of this clone. This sequence joins TRBV5-8 and TRBJ2-5; D remains unclear. The CDR3 is 13 amino acids. The V and J ends lost 2 bases and 1 base respectively, with 6 bases between them. Germline CDR1 SGHTS, CDR2 YDEGEE. Written as DNA, the CDR3 is TGTGCCAGCAGCTTTGCCAGCCAAGAGACCCAGTACTTC. The encoded protein is CASSFASQETQYF.

The chain carries TRBV9 and TRBJ2-3, with a possible D match to TRBD2 (5 bases). Trimming cost V 2 bases and J 3 bases, with 13 bases left between them. The CDR3 length is 15 residues. Germline V gene data show CDR1 as SGDLS and CDR2 as YYNGEE. The CDR3 DNA is TGTGCCAGCAGCGTCCTAATAGCGCAGACAGATACGCAGTATTTT. This translates into CASSVLIAQTDTQYF.

This clone appeared a few times. The V and J genes are TRBV9 and TRBJ2-5; 8 bases match TRBD2. This CDR3 comprises 16 residues. The ends lost 0 bases at V and 1 base at J; junction bases unmatched: 5. Germline assignment: CDR1 SGDLS and CDR2 YYNGEE. CDR3 sequence (DNA): TGTGCCAGCAGCGTAGGGATCAGCGGGGGCCAAGAGACCCAGTACTTC. Protein: CASSVGISGGQETQYF.

This clone was seen only a few times. This chain connects TRBV6-1 to TRBJ1-6, with a tentative D call TRBD1 (5 bases). Germline CDR1 is MNHNS and CDR2 is SASEGT. Trimming removed 7 bases from V and 5 bases from J, with 12 bases in between. This CDR3 is 14 amino acids long. This chain's CDR3 is CASKLAGNNSPLHF. In nucleotides, the CDR3 is TGTGCCAGCAAGTTGGCAGGGAATAATTCACCCCTCCACTTT.

CDR3 sequence: CASKGTENTGELFF. The CDR3 DNA is TGTGCCAGCAAGGGGACAGAAAACACCGGGGAGCTGTTTTTT. V is TRBV2 and J is TRBJ2-2, with 7 bases lining up with TRBD1. This CDR3 is built from 14 residues. V was clipped by 7 bases and J by 2 bases; unmatched bases: 4. The germline V gene encodes CDR1 SNHLY and CDR2 FYNNEI. The variable domain in full, with the rest retrieved from reference TRBV2 and TRBJ2-2, is EPEVTQTPSHQVTQMGQEVILRCVPISNHLYFYWYRQILGQKVEFLVSFYNNEISEKSEIFDDQFSVERPDGSNFTLKIRSTKLEDSAMYFCASKGTENTGELFFGEGSRLTVL.

The rearrangement joins TRBV7-6 to TRBJ2-5, with TRBD2 matching 9 bases. The V segment lost 1 base and the J segment 0 bases; nucleotides outside the gene matches: 9. The CDR3 length is 18 residues. CDR1 SGHVS and CDR2 FNYEAQ come from the germline V gene. CDR3 region: CASSLGRGGTAYQETQYF. The CDR3, as DNA: TGTGCCAGCAGCTTAGGGCGGGGGGGGACCGCGTACCAAGAGACCCAGTACTTC.

This clone was picked up a small number of times. V and J are TRBV19 and TRBJ1-2, with TRBD1 matching over 10 bases. This CDR3 has 14 amino acids. V was clipped by 1 base and J by 6 bases; unmatched bases: 2. Germline CDR1 reads LNHDA; CDR2 reads SQIVND (reference sequence). In DNA, the CDR3 is TGTGCCAGTAGTATAGTCGGGACAGGGGATGGCTACACCTTC. Residues: CASSIVGTGDGYTF.

This clone was recorded a few times. The chain joins TRBV5-6 to TRBJ2-7; 7 bases map to TRBD2. Germline V gene lookup returns CDR1 SGHDT and CDR2 YYEEEE. The V segment lost 4 bases and the J segment 3 bases; nucleotides outside the gene matches: 13. This CDR3 has 16 amino acids. This CDR3 is CASSSISRRGVYEQYF. CDR3 in DNA: TGTGCCAGCAGCAGTATAAGTCGTCGGGGGGTCTACGAGCAGTACTTC.

This clone has a single count. The rearrangement joins TRBV5-1 to TRBJ2-2, with 10 bases identical to TRBD1. The ends lost 4 bases at V and 4 bases at J; junction bases unmatched: 4. Per the germline V gene, CDR1 is SGHRS and CDR2 is YFSETQ. There are 15 residues in the CDR3. The CDR3 spells CASSPRTGGTGELFF. CDR3 DNA: TGCGCCAGCAGCCCGAGGACAGGGGGCACCGGGGAGCTGTTTTTT.

The CDR3 here is CASSYSGGIDSPLHF. The CDR3 DNA sequence: TGTGCCAGCAGTTACTCCGGGGGAATCGATTCACCCCTCCACTTT. This chain joins TRBV6-5 and TRBJ1-6; a possible D gene is TRBD1 (5 bases). In germline, CDR1 is MNHEY, CDR2 SVGAGI. V lost 0 bases to trimming and J lost 8 bases, with 11 bases between them. CDR3 length: 15 residues.

The rearrangement uses TRBV19 and TRBJ1-1; D uncertain. Trimming pared 5 bases from V and 2 bases from J, leaving 9 bases between. CDR3 size: 13 residues. CDR1 and CDR2 from the germline V gene are LNHDA and SQIVND (reference sequence). The CDR3 DNA reads TGTGCCAGTAGTGCGCACTATAACACTGAAGCTTTCTTT. Encoded protein: CASSAHYNTEAFF.